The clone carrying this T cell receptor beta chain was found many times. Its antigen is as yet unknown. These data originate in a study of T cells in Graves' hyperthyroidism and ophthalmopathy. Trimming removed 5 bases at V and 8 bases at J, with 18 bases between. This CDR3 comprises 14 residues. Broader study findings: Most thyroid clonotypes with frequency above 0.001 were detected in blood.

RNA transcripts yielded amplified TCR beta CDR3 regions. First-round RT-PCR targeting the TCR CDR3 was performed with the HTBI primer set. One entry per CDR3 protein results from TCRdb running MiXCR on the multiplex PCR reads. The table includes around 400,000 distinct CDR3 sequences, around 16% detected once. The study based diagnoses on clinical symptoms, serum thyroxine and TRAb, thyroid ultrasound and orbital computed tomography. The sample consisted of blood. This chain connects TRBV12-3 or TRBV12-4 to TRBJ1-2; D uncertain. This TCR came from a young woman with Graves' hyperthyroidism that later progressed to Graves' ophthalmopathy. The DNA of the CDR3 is TGTGCCAGCAGTCTCCTCGGGAGTACGCGGGGCTACACCTTC. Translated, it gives CASSLLGSTRGYTF.